This T cell receptor beta chain came from a study of Ad26.COV2.S vaccination and SARS-CoV-2 variants. Study-level information: Ad26.COV2.S arm of COV1001 included the donor. Intramuscular Ad26.COV2.S at 5x10^10 or 1x10^11 viral particles.

Germline assignment: CDR1 SGHRS and CDR2 YFSETQ. V was shortened by 3 bases and J by 1 base, with 13 bases between the two germline ends. The CDR3 loop spans 15 amino acids. Study results and limitations: A substantial breadth of spike-specific CD8+ and CD4+ T cell responses after vaccination has been reported.

Indicated treatment: roughly 19 received Ad26.COV2.S at low or high dose, single or two shots; five or six received placebo; per-sample allocation not given. Samples were taken on day 63 after the first vaccine or placebo injection. Notes on this clone: What it binds is not known.

Libraries were prepared by immunoSEQ multiplex PCR; TCRdb keeps only in-frame clonotypes and omits some of them. The sample has hundreds of thousands of clones, about nine tenths seen once. This TCR came from a person between 18 and 65 years old who received the Ad26.COV2.S COVID-19 vaccine or a placebo. The chain has TRBV5-1 and TRBJ1-1; no definite D call. The source material was peripheral blood, sampled in a trial of Ad26.COV2.S vaccine versus placebo. The CDR3, as DNA: TGCGCCAGCAGCTCGACGGGCCTGCCGAACACTGAAGCTTTCTTT. Its protein product is CASSSTGLPNTEAFF.